Presented here are 6 T cell receptor beta chains from one specimen sequenced in a study of blood T cell repertoires in COVID-19. Here immunoSEQ multiplex PCR was the method, and the copy in TCRdb shows in-frame clones only, minus some. The repertoire includes under 200,000 clones, about 88% of them detected once, and roughly 25% sits in the top ten. Specimen: PBMCs or T cells enriched from blood (not recorded which). The receptor set was obtained from a woman between 40 and 55 years old in a cohort exposed to, infected with or recovered from COVID-19 (not recorded which).

This sequence joins TRBV7-7 and TRBJ2-5; TRBD2 matches 8 bases. CDR1 is SSHAT and CDR2 is FNYEAQ in the germline V gene (reference sequence). There are 17 residues in the CDR3. The V segment lost 3 bases and the J segment 3 bases; nucleotides outside the gene matches: 12. CDR3 protein: CASSFREGRGLEETQYF. DNA of the CDR3: TGTGCCAGCAGCTTCCGGGAGGGCCGGGGTTTGGAAGAGACCCAGTACTTC.

The rearrangement joins TRBV15 to TRBJ2-7; the D gene is possibly TRBD1 (5 bases). V was cut by 4 bases and J by 2 bases, with 12 bases left in between. CDR1 LNHNV and CDR2 YYDKDF come from the germline V gene (reference sequence). The CDR3 runs to 14 residues. The CDR3 sequence is CATSKRQRPYEQYF. CDR3 in DNA: TGTGCCACCAGCAAACGACAGAGACCCTACGAGCAGTACTTC.

This chain uses TRBV4-2 with TRBJ2-1; 12 positions agree with TRBD2. The CDR3 is 16 amino acids. The germline V gene has CDR1 LGHNA and CDR2 YNFKEQ. Germline trimming cut 4 bases from V and 6 bases from J; bases unmatched to any gene: 7. This CDR3 is CASSPSPSGGANEQFF. The CDR3 DNA is TGTGCCAGCAGCCCTAGCCCTAGCGGGGGGGCCAATGAGCAGTTCTTC.

The chain recombines TRBV4-1 with TRBJ1-2, with a possible D match to TRBD1 (6 bases). The CDR3 covers 14 residues. Per the germline V gene, CDR1 is MGHRA and CDR2 is YSYEKL. Trimming stripped 2 bases from V and 7 bases from J, with 14 bases between. The CDR3 region has the DNA TGCGCCAGCAGCCAATTAGTTACAGGGAGTGGCTACACCTTC. The encoded protein is CASSQLVTGSGYTF.

This chain joins TRBV9 and TRBJ1-1, with D uncertain. The germline V and J ends were trimmed by 1 base and 3 bases, with 7 bases remaining between them. This CDR3 spans 13 amino acids. CDR1 and CDR2 from the germline V gene are SGDLS and YYNGEE. This CDR3 reads CASSVSAHTEAFF. The CDR3 bases are TGTGCCAGCAGCGTATCAGCGCACACTGAAGCTTTCTTT. Full variable domain (remainder filled in from reference TRBV9 and TRBJ1-1): DSGVTQTPKHLITATGQRVTLRCSPRSGDLSVYWYQQSLDQGLQFLIQYYNGEERAKGNILERFSAQQFPDLHSELNLSSLELGDSALYFCASSVSAHTEAFFGQGTRLTVV.

J is TRBJ1-2 and V is TRBV2; tentatively, D is TRBD1 (6 bases). The CDR3 spans 15 residues. CDR1 SNHLY and CDR2 FYNNEI come from the germline V gene. Trimming removed 8 bases from V and 6 bases from J, with 22 bases in between. The CDR3 bases are TGTGCCAGCGGAAGGGCGGGGGCCCAGGGCCATGGCTACACCTTC. It yields the protein CASGRAGAQGHGYTF.